This T cell receptor beta chain was sequenced in a study of OX40 agonist ivuxolimab in advanced cancers. With regard to the full study: Ivuxolimab was a fully human IgG2 agonistic monoclonal antibody targeting the costimulatory receptor OX40 (CD134). Intravenous ivuxolimab was administered to patients every 2 weeks at six dose levels: 0.01, 0.1, 0.3, 1.5, 3 and 10 mg/kg. Prior anti-PD-1, anti-PD-L1 or anti-CTLA-4 therapy was permitted, and checkpoint inhibitors had been received by 40% to 50% of dose-escalation patients. Three dose-escalation patients achieved partial responses, one with hepatocellular carcinoma and two with cutaneous melanoma. The paper reports the monotherapy dose-escalation portion (N of about 50 patients) of the phase I ivuxolimab trial. In the dose-escalation cohort, roughly 82% of patients were male, and the mean age was roughly 60 years with a range of 23 to 79. Of the approximately 54 patients in dose escalation, about 20 had hepatocellular carcinoma, about 15 had melanoma, 9 had renal cell carcinoma and 9 had head and neck cancer. The point of sequencing TCRbeta in the periphery was to test whether ivuxolimab changed TCR sequence diversity and drove clonal T-cell expansion. The research as a whole found: Low levels of normalized T-cell clonal expansion were also shown by some nonresponding patients. At doses of 0.1 to 3.0 mg/kg, clonal expansion of both CD4+ and CD8+ T cells in blood was seen between baseline and week 6. In partial responders in the 0.1-3.0 mg/kg groups, normalized peripheral clonal expansion was found to be among the lowest, especially among CD8+ T cells. After ivuxolimab, CD8+ T cells had more expanded clones than CD4+ T cells on average. The antigen specificity of the peripheral T cells that underwent clonal expansion was not determined.

Via the germline V gene, CDR1 is ENHRY and CDR2 SYGVKD. There are 15 amino acids in the CDR3, from cysteine to phenylalanine inclusive. Only the CDR3 portion is preserved as DNA: 45 bases, with reading frame beginning at the first base. V lost 5 bases and J lost 6 bases, and the count of bases not matched to a germline gene is 11. Genomic DNA was extracted from sorted cells for sequencing of the TCRbeta CDR3 region. TCRbeta CDR3 regions were sequenced using the immunoSEQ Assay. Sourced from immuneACCESS, this table was stored by TCRdb with only in-frame sequences that have V and J called. A share of the clones is absent; for the studies checked, an unresolved V gene accounts for under half, and the remainder has no known explanation. This sample comprises around 64,000 clones, roughly 84% of them detected only once. The ten largest account for approximately 8% of the sample. This clone was seen a handful of times. Its antigen is not yet known. No base qualities exist here, and no much larger clone lies one base off it.

Patients with a history of autoimmune disease or receiving systemic immunosuppression were excluded from the trial. Peripheral blood for TCR sequencing was collected from all dose cohorts at baseline, on cycle 4 day 1, and on cycle 7 day 1. Samples came from an open-label, multicenter, first-in-human phase I dose-escalation trial of ivuxolimab. Adults with locally advanced or metastatic head and neck squamous cell, hepatocellular, melanoma or renal cell carcinoma were enrolled in the trial. CD4+ and CD8+ T cells were sorted separately from peripheral blood before TCR sequencing. This receptor was taken from an adult with an advanced solid tumor such as melanoma, head and neck, liver or kidney cancer. The chain joins TRBV10-3 to TRBJ2-3, with 7 bases matching TRBD1. Source: CD4+ or CD8+ T cells sorted from blood, taken in a trial of the OX40 agonist ivuxolimab. The CDR3 protein is CAISQMTGSGDTQYF. The nucleotide sequence is given as TGTGCCATCAGTCAAATGACAGGGTCAGGGGATACGCAGTATTTT.